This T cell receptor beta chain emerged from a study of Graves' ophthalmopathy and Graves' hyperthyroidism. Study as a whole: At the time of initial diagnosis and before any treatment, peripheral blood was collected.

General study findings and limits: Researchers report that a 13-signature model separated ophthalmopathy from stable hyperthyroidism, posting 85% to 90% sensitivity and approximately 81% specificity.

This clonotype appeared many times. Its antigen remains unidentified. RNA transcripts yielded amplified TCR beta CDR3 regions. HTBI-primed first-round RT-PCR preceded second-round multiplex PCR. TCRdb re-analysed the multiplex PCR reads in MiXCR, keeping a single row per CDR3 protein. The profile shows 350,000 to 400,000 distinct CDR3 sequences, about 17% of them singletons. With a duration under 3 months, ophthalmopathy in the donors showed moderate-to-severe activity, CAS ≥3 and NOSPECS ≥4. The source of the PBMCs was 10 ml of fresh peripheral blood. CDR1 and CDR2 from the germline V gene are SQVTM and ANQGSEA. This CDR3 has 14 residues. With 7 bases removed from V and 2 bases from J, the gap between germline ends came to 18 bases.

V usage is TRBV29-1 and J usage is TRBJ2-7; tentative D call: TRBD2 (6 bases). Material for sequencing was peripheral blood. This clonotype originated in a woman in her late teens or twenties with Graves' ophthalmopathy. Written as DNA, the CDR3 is TGCAGCGGGCGGGGCAGGCAAAAACCCTACGAGCAGTACTTC. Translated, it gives CSGRGRQKPYEQYF.